This T cell receptor (beta chain) was retrieved from a study of blood T cell repertoires in COVID-19. Overall study context: Sites in the United States, Italy and Spain provided acute and convalescent COVID-19 samples. Sources were T cells, B-cell-depleted T cells, or PBMCs; the material itself was cDNA or gDNA.

The study drew participants aged roughly 18 to 95 years from approximately 23 US areas. The CDR3 length is 16 residues. V lost 4 bases to trimming and J lost 3 bases; unmatched junction nucleotides: 6. Germline V gene lookup returns CDR1 SGHTA and CDR2 FQGNSA. This clone was detected only once. The assay was immunoSEQ multiplex PCR, and TCRdb's table has in-frame clones only and misses some. Altogether approximately 190,000 clones are present, about four fifths being singletons, with the ten largest covering roughly 3.1%. This chain uses TRBV7-2 with TRBJ2-7; 13 bases line up with TRBD2. The TCR was taken from a woman under 40 who had been exposed to COVID-19. Sequenced sample: PBMCs or T cells enriched from blood (not recorded which). CDR3 protein: CASSSGLAGINYEQYF. DNA of the CDR3: TGTGCCAGCAGCTCGGGACTAGCGGGGATCAACTACGAGCAGTACTTC.